This entry is about one T cell receptor (beta chain). This sample is drawn from a study of blood T cell repertoires in COVID-19. Per the original data handling: Counts of nucleated cells, estimated from reference gene primer amplification, were obtained. The method was immunoSEQ multiplex PCR; TCRdb's version includes in-frame clones alone and lacks a portion of them. That table gives V, J and clone size, and the DNA gave D and trimming. The sample includes 25,000 to 35,000 clones, 65% to 85% of them seen just once. What was sequenced was peripheral blood. The sequence came from an older woman with acute or convalescent COVID-19.

The CDR3 DNA follows: TGTGCCAGCAGTGACCTCGGCGGGCGGGGCGAGCAGTACTTC. It specifies CASSDLGGRGEQYF. This chain links TRBV2 with TRBJ2-7; weak D call: TRBD2 (6 bases). The CDR3 runs 14 residues. V dropped 3 bases and J dropped 6 bases, with 15 bases sitting between them. Germline V lookup: CDR1 SNHLY, CDR2 FYNNEI.